A single count supports the clone carrying this TCR beta chain. The antigen is undetermined. V was clipped by 5 bases and J by 7 bases, with 12 bases between them. Germline CDR1 reads SGHNT; CDR2 reads YYREEE (reference sequence). This CDR3 spans 13 amino acids. Measured with immunoSEQ multiplex PCR; TCRdb has only the in-frame clones, and not every one. This table holds about 84,000 clones, approximately 85% found once. This entry belongs to a study of T cell responses to AZD1222 COVID-19 vaccine. General observations from the study: No day 14 peak samples; only post-peak repertoires were characterized. White British ancestry dominated among donors, who included more females, and clonal diversity was possibly underestimated. Close to half of spike-specific TCRs reportedly recognize unmutated variant regions.

Combined were second doses at about 4 or about 12 weeks. This chain links TRBV5-4 with TRBJ1-4; D is unresolved. The origin of this receptor is an adult who received the AZD1222 COVID-19 vaccine. The input for sequencing was peripheral blood, taken 28 days after the second AZD1222 dose. The CDR3 sequence: CASRPGRGEKLFF. The CDR3 DNA sequence: TGTGCCAGCAGACCCGGGCGGGGTGAAAAACTGTTTTTT.